The next 14 T cell receptor beta chains were all read from a single sample in a study of T cell responses to AZD1222 COVID-19 vaccine. Method: immunoSEQ multiplex PCR; TCRdb's copy keeps in-frame clones and lacks some. The table has 130,000 to 150,000 clones, roughly 89% seen once. Specimen: peripheral blood, collected 28 days after the second AZD1222 dose. The receptor set was obtained from an adult who received the AZD1222 COVID-19 vaccine.

In its sample, this clone was seen once. The gene calls are TRBV28 and TRBJ1-2; D is uncertain. This CDR3 spans 11 amino acids. The germline gives CDR1 MDHEN, CDR2 SYDVKM. The V end was cut by 9 bases, the J end by 0 bases, with 5 bases between. CDR3 sequence (DNA): TGTGCCAGTACAGCTAACTATGGCTACACCTTC. This encodes CASTANYGYTF.

The chain has TRBV7-2 and TRBJ2-1; tentatively, D is TRBD2 (7 bases). The germline V gene has CDR1 SGHTA and CDR2 FQGNSA. The CDR3 is made up of 17 amino acids. V lost 1 base to trimming and J lost 8 bases, with 21 bases between them. CDR3: CASSLEGLLQGRDEQFF. The CDR3 region has the DNA TGTGCCAGCAGCTTAGAAGGGCTCCTCCAGGGGAGGGATGAGCAGTTCTTC.

The chain joins TRBV27 to TRBJ1-1, with 7 bases identical to TRBD1. The J segment lost 4 bases and the V segment lost 3 bases, leaving 2 bases of the junction unmatched. This CDR3 has 13 residues. Germline V CDR1 and CDR2: MNHEY, SMNVEV (reference sequence). The CDR3 region is CASSFNRGTEAFF. The DNA of the CDR3 is TGTGCCAGCAGTTTTAACAGGGGCACTGAAGCTTTCTTT.

This clone was counted a few times. The rearrangement uses TRBV7-2 and TRBJ1-2; 8 bases are a match to TRBD1. J lost 1 base, V lost 5 bases, and 3 bases had no gene match. CDR1 and CDR2 from the germline V gene are SGHTA and FQGNSA. This CDR3 is 14 amino acids long. The CDR3, as DNA: TGTGCCAGCAGCGGGGACAGGTTTAACTATGGCTACACCTTC. As protein: CASSGDRFNYGYTF. Based on the CDR3 plus reference TRBV7-2 and TRBJ1-2, the full variable domain is GAGVSQSPSNKVTEKGKDVELRCDPISGHTALYWYRQSLGQGLEFLIYFQGNSAPDKSGLPSDRFSAERTGGSVSTLTIQRTQQEDSAVYLCASSGDRFNYGYTFGSGTRLTVV.

V usage is TRBV19 and J usage is TRBJ1-1; 8 bases line up with TRBD1. V lost 3 bases and J lost 2; bases outside the gene matches: 5. The CDR3 spans 15 residues. Per the germline V gene, CDR1 is LNHDA and CDR2 is SQIVND (reference sequence). The CDR3 protein is CASSIQQGGNTEAFF. DNA of the CDR3: TGTGCCAGTAGTATTCAACAGGGGGGTAACACTGAAGCTTTCTTT.

The rearrangement uses TRBV20-1 and TRBJ1-5; 10 bases match TRBD1. The J segment lost 3 bases and the V segment lost 3 bases, leaving 11 bases of the junction unmatched. The germline gives CDR1 DFQATT, CDR2 SNEGSKA (reference sequence). CDR3 length equals 17 residues. This CDR3 reads CSASPILGTGDNQPQHF. CDR3 nucleotides: TGCAGTGCTAGTCCTATCCTCGGGACAGGGGACAATCAGCCCCAGCATTTT.

The rearrangement links TRBV21-1 to TRBJ1-2. TRBV21-1 is labeled a pseudogene. The CDR3 totals 13 residues. The CDR3 sequence is CASLFGPAYGYTF. CDR3 nucleotides: TGTGCCAGCCTATTCGGCCCTGCCTATGGCTACACCTTC.

This chain links TRBV15 with TRBJ2-3; possible D gene TRBD2, 6 bases. Trimming pared 3 bases from V and 1 base from J, leaving 17 bases between. Germline CDR1 LNHNV, CDR2 YYDKDF (reference sequence). The CDR3 extends over 17 amino acids. The CDR3 loop is CATSSERVIAGTDTQYF. As DNA, the CDR3 is TGTGCCACCAGCAGTGAGCGTGTGATAGCGGGCACAGATACGCAGTATTTT. The entire variable domain, with the rest obtained from reference TRBV15 and TRBJ2-3, is as follows: DAMVIQNPRYQVTQFGKPVTLSCSQTLNHNVMYWYQQKSSQAPKLLFHYYDKDFNNEADTPDNFQSRRPNTSFCFLDIRSPGLGDTAMYLCATSSERVIAGTDTQYFGPGTRLTVL.

This sequence joins TRBV30 and TRBJ1-5; TRBD1 matches 8 bases. This CDR3 has 14 amino acids. V lost 5 bases to trimming and J lost 5 bases; unmatched junction nucleotides: 8. Germline V lookup: CDR1 GTSNPN, CDR2 SVGIG (reference sequence). The CDR3 protein is CAWSGGRGDQPQHF. CDR3 sequence (DNA): TGTGCCTGGTCAGGGGGCCGCGGGGATCAGCCCCAGCATTTT.

This chain connects TRBV23-1 to TRBJ1-3; D is perhaps TRBD1 (5 bases). TRBV23-1 is marked as an open reading frame, function uncertain. Trimming stripped 0 bases from V and 0 bases from J, with 9 bases between. CDR3 length: 16 residues. The CDR3 spells CASSQSQGPSGNTIYF. The CDR3 nucleotides read TGCGCCAGCAGTCAATCGCAGGGACCCTCTGGAAACACCATATATTTT.

The J gene is TRBJ2-5, the V gene TRBV5-1; weak D call: TRBD2 (5 bases). The CDR3 loop spans 14 amino acids. V was trimmed by 3 bases and J by 5 bases, leaving 14 bases between them. Germline CDR1 and CDR2: SGHRS and YFSETQ. The CDR3, as DNA: TGCGCCAGCAGCTCCATTCTGGGCGGGGAGACCCAGTACTTC. Translating gives CASSSILGGETQYF.

This rearrangement joins TRBV25-1 to TRBJ2-7; possible D gene TRBD1, 6 bases. Germline V gene data show CDR1 as MGHDK and CDR2 as SYGVNS. The CDR3 is made up of 15 amino acids. V lost 3 bases and J lost 4, with 16 bases in between. Here the CDR3 reads CASSEGIGGPYEQYF. The CDR3 DNA is TGTGCCAGCAGTGAGGGAATAGGGGGACCATACGAGCAGTACTTC.

The rearrangement joins TRBV6-2 or TRBV6-3 to TRBJ2-3; possible D gene TRBD2, 7 bases. The CDR3 has 16 amino acids. Trimming removed 2 bases from V and 5 bases from J, with 17 bases in between. CDR1 is MNHEY and CDR2 is SVGEGT in the germline V gene. As DNA, the CDR3 is TGTGCCAGCAGTTACCACCGGGGGCTAGCGGAAGATACGCAGTATTTT. Translated: CASSYHRGLAEDTQYF.

In the case of this clone: Other DNA sequences from this sample encode an identical CDR3 as well. V usage is TRBV29-1 and J usage is TRBJ1-1; no clear D. The V end was cut by 4 bases, the J end by 0 bases, with 9 bases between. The CDR3 extends over 13 amino acids. CDR1 and CDR2 from the germline V gene are SQVTM and ANQGSEA. Here the CDR3 DNA reads TGCAGCGTTGGTGGCAGACTGAACACTGAAGCTTTCTTT. Translation: CSVGGRLNTEAFF.